The present T cell receptor (beta chain) was sequenced within a study of T cell responses to AZD1222 COVID-19 vaccine. Repertoires were generated with immunoSEQ multiplex PCR, while TCRdb's copy carries only in-frame clones and drops some. The table lists roughly 180,000 clones, just over 90% of them singletons. The CDR3 runs to 16 residues. V lost 5 bases, J lost 4 bases, and 10 bases stayed unmatched. Germline CDR1 SGHRS, CDR2 YFSETQ. The chain employs TRBV5-1 and TRBJ2-3; 10 bases match TRBD1. The sequences come from peripheral blood, collected on day 0 of AZD1222 vaccination. This TCR was recovered from an adult in good health. DNA for the CDR3: TGCGCCAGCAGATCGGGCGGGACAGGGGTCCCAGATACGCAGTATTTT. It is translated as CASRSGGTGVPDTQYF.